This T cell receptor (beta chain) was identified during a study of cytomegalovirus exposure and HLA in healthy donors. Regarding this clone: The antigen is undetermined.

Regarding the study as a whole: A previous analysis found most TCR beta V segments productive roughly 87% or roughly 30% of the time.

This PCR relied on a set of 60 Vbeta primers and 13 Jbeta primers. The assay was immunoSEQ multiplex PCR, and TCRdb's table has in-frame clones only and misses some. The sample has over 95,000 clones, 74% seen once. Specimen: PBMCs. The receptor was isolated from a human donor in good health.

CDR3 region: CASSRIYRGPNTEAFF. In DNA, the CDR3 is TGTGCCAGCAGCCGAATCTACAGGGGGCCGAACACTGAAGCTTTCTTT. The V and J genes are TRBV5-6 and TRBJ1-1, with 9 bases lining up with TRBD1. The CDR3 is 16 residues long. Germline trimming cut 4 bases from V and 1 base from J; bases unmatched to any gene: 8. CDR1 is SGHDT and CDR2 is YYEEEE in the germline V gene.